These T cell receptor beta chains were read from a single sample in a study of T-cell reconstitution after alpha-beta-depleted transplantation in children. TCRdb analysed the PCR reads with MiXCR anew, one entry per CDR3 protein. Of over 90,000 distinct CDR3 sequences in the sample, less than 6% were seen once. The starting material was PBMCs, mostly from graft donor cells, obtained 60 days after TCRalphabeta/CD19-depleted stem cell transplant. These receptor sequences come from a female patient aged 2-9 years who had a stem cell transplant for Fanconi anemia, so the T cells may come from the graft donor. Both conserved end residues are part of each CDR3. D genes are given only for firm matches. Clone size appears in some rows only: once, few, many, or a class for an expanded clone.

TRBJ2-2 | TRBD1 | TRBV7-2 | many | TGTGCCAGCAGCTTAGCGCCGGCGGACAGGACCACCGGGGAGCTGTTTTTT | CASSLAPADRTTGELFF
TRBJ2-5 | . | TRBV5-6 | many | TGTGCCAGCAGCCCCAAAAGGGAGACCCAGTACTTC | CASSPKRETQYF
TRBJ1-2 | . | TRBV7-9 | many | TGTGCCAGCCAGATCCAACCGACTAACTATGGCTACACCTTC | CASQIQPTNYGYTF
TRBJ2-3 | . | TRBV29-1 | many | TGCAGCGTTGAATCGGCCAGTTCAAACACAGATACGCAGTATTTT | CSVESASSNTDTQYF
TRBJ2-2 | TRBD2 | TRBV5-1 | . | TGCGCCAGCAGCTCCCTGGGGGGGGAAACCGGGGAGCTGTTTTTT | CASSSLGGETGELFF
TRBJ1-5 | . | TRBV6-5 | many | TGTGCCAGCAGTATCTATTGGGGGAAGGATCAGCCCCAGCATTTT | CASSIYWGKDQPQHF
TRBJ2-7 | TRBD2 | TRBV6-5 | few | TGTGCCAGCAGTTACTCCGGAGGCGGGAGAGTCGGCGAGCAGTACTTC | CASSYSGGGRVGEQYF
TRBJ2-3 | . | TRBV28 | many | TGTGCCGGCAGTTTCGGGGCAGGGGGCACAGATACGCAGTATTTT | CAGSFGAGGTDTQYF
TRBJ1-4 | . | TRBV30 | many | TGTGCCTGGAATAAGGGCGGTAATGAAAAACTGTTTTTT | CAWNKGGNEKLFF
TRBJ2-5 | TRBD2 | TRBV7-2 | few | TGTGCCAGCAGCTTAAAGCCTAGCGGATATGAGACCCAGTACTTC | CASSLKPSGYETQYF
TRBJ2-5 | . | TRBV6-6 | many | TGTGCCAGCAGTTACTCCCCTTGGGAGACCCAGTACTTC | CASSYSPWETQYF
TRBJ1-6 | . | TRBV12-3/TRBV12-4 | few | TGTGCCAGCGCCCTTGGGGCAGGGCAATCACCCCTCCACTTT | CASALGAGQSPLHF
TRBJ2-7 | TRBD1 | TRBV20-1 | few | TGCAGTGCTCACCTCACCCGGGACAGGGGGACCTACGAGCAGTACTTC | CSAHLTRDRGTYEQYF
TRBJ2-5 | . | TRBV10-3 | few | TGTGCCATCAGGGCACTAGGAGACCAAGAGACCCAGTACTTC | CAIRALGDQETQYF
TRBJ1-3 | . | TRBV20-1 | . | TGCAGTGCTATAAACCCGACAGGCGGGGGAAACACCATATATTTT | CSAINPTGGGNTIYF
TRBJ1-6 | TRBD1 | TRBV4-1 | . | TGCGCCAGCAGCACTCATGACAGGGGGAGAGGGTCACCCCTCCACTTT | CASSTHDRGRGSPLHF
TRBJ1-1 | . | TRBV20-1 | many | TGCAGTGCCACTGACGGGGGTCTAGCTTTCTTT | CSATDGGLAFF
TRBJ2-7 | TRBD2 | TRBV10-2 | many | TGCGCCAGCAGTGGGATGGGACTATCCTACGAGCAGTACTTC | CASSGMGLSYEQYF
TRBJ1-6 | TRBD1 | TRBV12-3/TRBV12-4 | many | TGTGCCAGCAGCACAGGGGGGATCCCCAATTCACCCCTCCACTTT | CASSTGGIPNSPLHF
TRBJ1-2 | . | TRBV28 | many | TGTGCCACTCACAGGGCTAACTATGGCTACACCTTC | CATHRANYGYTF
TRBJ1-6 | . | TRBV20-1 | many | TGCAGTGCCCCAGTAGGGGGGACAAGCTCCTATAATTCACCCCTCCACTTT | CSAPVGGTSSYNSPLHF
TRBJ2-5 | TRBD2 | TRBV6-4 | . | TGTGCCATCTGTTTGAGATTGAGACTAGCGGGGGTTCAAGAGACCCAGTACTTC | CAICLRLRLAGVQETQYF
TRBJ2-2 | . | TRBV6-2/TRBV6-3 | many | TGTGCCAGCGACGGGGGCCCTTTCCTGACCCCCCCCACCGGGGAGCTGTTTTTT | CASDGGPFLTPPTGELFF
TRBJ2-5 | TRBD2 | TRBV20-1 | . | TGCAGTGCTAGAAAACCTTGGACTAGCGGGGCCCAGGAGACCCAGTACTTC | CSARKPWTSGAQETQYF